This TCR beta chain was sequenced for a study of OX40 agonist ivuxolimab in advanced cancers. TCRdb's copy holds only in-frame clones and misses some; the assay was immunoSEQ multiplex PCR. The repertoire holds about 70,000 clones, with around nine tenths as singletons. Trimming cost V 5 bases and J 7 bases; bases outside gene matches: 4. The CDR3 length is 15 residues. Germline V gene lookup returns CDR1 MGHDK and CDR2 SYGVNS. This receptor was identified in an adult with an advanced solid tumor such as melanoma, head and neck, liver or kidney cancer. The chain has TRBV25-1 and TRBJ1-6; 11 bases align to TRBD1. Here the sequenced sample was CD4+ or CD8+ T cells sorted from blood, taken in a trial of the OX40 agonist ivuxolimab. CDR3 residues: CASSTGTGGNSPLHF. As DNA, the CDR3 is TGTGCCAGCAGTACTGGGACAGGGGGAAATTCACCCCTCCACTTT.